The 12 T cell receptor beta chains in this list originate from one sample, sequenced in a study of HIV-infected patients and healthy controls. Reverse transcription used around 540 ng RNA and constant-region primers for alpha and beta. Separate chain-specific third strand synthesis with multiplexing indices produced the alpha and beta libraries. TCRdb independently ran MiXCR on the 5' RACE reads; one entry per CDR3 protein. The sample lists 10,000 or so distinct CDR3 sequences, approximately 8% seen once, with under 4% in the top ten. Whole blood was used without fractionation, so all unsorted peripheral T cells were included. The specimen sequenced was blood. The receptors shown here come from an adult in good health.

The table lists this clonotype with a few counts. The rearrangement joins TRBV6-5 to TRBJ1-4, with TRBD1 identical over 10 bases. The CDR3 length is 16 residues. CDR1 is MNHEY and CDR2 is SVGAGI in the germline V gene. J was trimmed by 8 bases and V by 0 bases; bases with no gene match: 6. CDR3 bases: TGTGCCAGCAGTTACTCGATAGGGACAGGGGAAGAAAAACTGTTTTTT. This encodes CASSYSIGTGEEKLFF.

In its sample, this clonotype ranks as medium-sized. The chain is built from TRBV6-5 and TRBJ1-1; possibly TRBD1 for D (5 bases). Trimming left V 4 bases short and J 5 bases short, with 11 bases between. Germline CDR1 and CDR2: MNHEY and SVGAGI. This CDR3 region has 13 residues. DNA for the CDR3: TGTGCCAGCAGTTGGGGGGTCGGGACTGAAGCTTTCTTT. Its translation is CASSWGVGTEAFF.

This clonotype counts as medium-sized. This chain joins TRBV20-1 and TRBJ1-5, with TRBD1 identical over 7 bases. The trim removed 0 bases at V and 3 bases at J, leaving 8 bases unmatched. There are 16 residues in the CDR3. Looked up from germline, CDR1 is DFQATT and CDR2 is SNEGSKA (reference sequence). This chain's CDR3 is CSARDPTGANNQPQHF. CDR3 sequence (DNA): TGCAGTGCTAGAGATCCAACAGGGGCTAACAATCAGCCCCAGCATTTT.

This clonotype was recorded at least ten times. The CDR3 reads CASSPRDSNQPQHF. The CDR3 DNA sequence: TGTGCCAGCAGCCCCCGGGACAGCAATCAGCCCCAGCATTTT. The V call is TRBV5-6, the J call TRBJ1-5; weak D call: TRBD1 (5 bases). CDR1 is SGHDT and CDR2 is YYEEEE in the germline V gene. The CDR3 runs to 14 residues. V was trimmed by 4 bases and J by 1 base, leaving 9 bases between them.

This clonotype ranks as medium-sized (0.01 to 0.1%). The chain employs TRBV3-1 and TRBJ1-6; no clear D. V was trimmed by 1 base and J by 10 bases, leaving 5 bases between them. The CDR3 spans 12 residues. The germline CDR1 and CDR2 sequences are LGHDT and YNNKEL (reference sequence). The CDR3 DNA sequence: TGTGCCAGCAGCCAAGTTAAATCACCCCTCCACTTT. It is translated as CASSQVKSPLHF.

V gene TRBV12-5 combines with J gene TRBJ1-4; D is unclear. V lost 5 bases to trimming and J lost 4 bases, with 8 bases between them. This CDR3 has 13 residues. The germline V gene has CDR1 LGHNT and CDR2 FRNRAP. In DNA, the CDR3 is TGTGCTAGTGGTACGCTTGGTAATGAAAAACTGTTTTTT. Translation: CASGTLGNEKLFF. Complete variable domain (other parts from reference TRBV12-5 and TRBJ1-4): DARVTQTPRHKVTEMGQEVTMRCQPILGHNTVFWYRQTMMQGLELLAYFRNRAPLDDSGMPKDRFSAEMPDATLATLKIQPSEPRDSAVYFCASGTLGNEKLFFGSGTQLSVL.

This clonotype is judged medium-sized. This chain links TRBV12-3 or TRBV12-4 with TRBJ2-7, with TRBD1 matching 8 bases. This CDR3 has 13 amino acids. The V segment lost 6 bases and the J segment 7 bases; nucleotides outside the gene matches: 8. CDR3 residues: CASRGTGSWEQYF. The DNA for the CDR3 is TGTGCCAGCAGAGGGACAGGCTCGTGGGAGCAGTACTTC.

In its sample, this clonotype was seen many times. V and J are TRBV19 and TRBJ1-2; D not certain. Deletions cut 4 bases from V and 8 bases from J, with 14 bases between. Germline V gene lookup returns CDR1 LNHDA and CDR2 SQIVND (reference sequence). The CDR3 extends over 13 amino acids. CDR3 region: CASSRGRVYGYTF. CDR3 DNA: TGTGCCAGTAGTAGAGGGAGGGTCTACGGCTACACCTTC.

This clonotype was found many times. The junction shows a germline mismatch at one end, possibly a read error. The rearrangement uses TRBV2 and TRBJ2-3, with a tentative D call TRBD2 (5 bases). The CDR3 extends over 15 amino acids. In germline, CDR1 is SNHLY, CDR2 FYNNEI. This CDR3 reads CASSEGRPPGDTQYF. In DNA form, the CDR3 reads TGTGCCAGCAGCGAAGGACGGCCACCGGGGGATACGCAGTATTTT. Drawing the rest from reference TRBV2 and TRBJ2-3, the complete variable domain is EPEVTQTPSHQVTQMGQEVILRCVPISNHLYFYWYRQILGQKVEFLVSFYNNEISEKSEIFDDQFSVERPDGSNFTLKIRSTKLEDSAMYFCASSEGRPPGDTQYFGPGTRLTVL.

This clonotype was seen repeatedly, ten times or more. V and J are TRBV5-1 and TRBJ2-4; D ambiguous. The CDR3 runs 13 residues. V lost 0 bases to trimming and J lost 15 bases, with 16 bases between them. Germline V CDR1 and CDR2: SGHRS, YFSETQ. The DNA of the CDR3 is TGCGCCAGCAGCTTGGAAAATTTGGACGGGCGGTACTTC. Amino acid sequence: CASSLENLDGRYF.

This clonotype showed up many times. The rearrangement joins TRBV6-6 to TRBJ1-1; TRBD1 might be the D (5 bases). CDR3 size: 15 residues. V lost 10 bases and J 3 bases, leaving 21 bases between the germline ends. In germline, CDR1 is MNHNY, CDR2 SVGAGI (reference sequence). Here the CDR3 reads CATSRTAGGYTEAFF. CDR3 coding DNA: TGTGCCACCAGCCGGACGGCGGGGGGATACACTGAAGCTTTCTTT.

This clonotype counts as medium-sized. The chain is built from TRBV13 and TRBJ1-1; 11 positions match TRBD1. The V gene end was trimmed by 5 bases and the J gene end by 0 bases; junction bases not matched to a gene: 5. The V gene's germline CDR1 is PRHDT and CDR2 FYEKMQ (reference sequence). The length of the CDR3 is 16 residues. The CDR3 region is CASSPGQGGMNTEAFF. In DNA form, the CDR3 reads TGTGCCAGCAGCCCGGGACAGGGGGGCATGAACACTGAAGCTTTCTTT.